This T cell receptor (beta chain) stems from a study of blood T cell repertoires in COVID-19. With 0 bases clipped from V and 3 bases from J, the junction kept 3 bases outside the gene matches. The CDR3 spans 15 residues. Germline V gives CDR1 SGDLS, CDR2 YYNGEE. Here immunoSEQ multiplex PCR was the method, and the copy in TCRdb shows in-frame clones only, minus some. The data hold fewer than 200,000 clones, with approximately 80% observed a single time. This sequence originates from a woman older than 75 with COVID-19, enrolled during active disease. The specimen was peripheral blood. The rearrangement links TRBV9 to TRBJ2-1, with 7 bases matching TRBD2. The DNA for the CDR3 is TGTGCCAGCAGCGTAGCTGGGGACTACTACAATGAGCAGTTCTTC. As protein: CASSVAGDYYNEQFF. The full variable domain, rest sourced from reference TRBV9 and TRBJ2-1, is DSGVTQTPKHLITATGQRVTLRCSPRSGDLSVYWYQQSLDQGLQFLIQYYNGEERAKGNILERFSAQQFPDLHSELNLSSLELGDSALYFCASSVAGDYYNEQFFGPGTRLTVL.